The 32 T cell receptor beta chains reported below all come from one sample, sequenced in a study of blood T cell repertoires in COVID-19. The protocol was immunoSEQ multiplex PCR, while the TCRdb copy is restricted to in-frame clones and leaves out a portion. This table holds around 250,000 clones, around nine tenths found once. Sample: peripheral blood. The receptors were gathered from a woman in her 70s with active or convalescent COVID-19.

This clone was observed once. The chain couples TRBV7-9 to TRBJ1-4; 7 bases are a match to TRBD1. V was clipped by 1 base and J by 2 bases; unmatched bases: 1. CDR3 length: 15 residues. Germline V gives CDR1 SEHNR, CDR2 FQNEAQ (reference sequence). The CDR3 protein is CASSLEQGTNEKLFF. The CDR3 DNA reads TGTGCCAGCAGCTTAGAACAGGGGACTAATGAAAAACTGTTTTTT.

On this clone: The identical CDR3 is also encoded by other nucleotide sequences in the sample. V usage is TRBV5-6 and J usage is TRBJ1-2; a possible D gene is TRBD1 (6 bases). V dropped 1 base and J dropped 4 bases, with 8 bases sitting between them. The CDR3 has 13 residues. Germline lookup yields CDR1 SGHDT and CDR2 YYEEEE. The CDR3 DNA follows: TGTGCCAGCAGCTTGAACAGGGCCTATGGCTACACCTTC. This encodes CASSLNRAYGYTF.

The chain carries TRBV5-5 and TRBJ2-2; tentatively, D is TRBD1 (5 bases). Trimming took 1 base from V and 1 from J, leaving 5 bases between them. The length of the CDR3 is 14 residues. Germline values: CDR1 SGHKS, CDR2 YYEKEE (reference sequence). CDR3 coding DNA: TGTGCCAGCAGCTTGACAGGGAACACCGGGGAGCTGTTTTTT. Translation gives CASSLTGNTGELFF.

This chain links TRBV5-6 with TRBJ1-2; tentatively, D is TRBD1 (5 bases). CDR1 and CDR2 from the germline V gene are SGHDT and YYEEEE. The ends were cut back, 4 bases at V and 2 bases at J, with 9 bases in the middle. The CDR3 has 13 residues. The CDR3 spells CASSPGGNYGYTF. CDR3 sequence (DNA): TGTGCCAGCAGCCCGGGGGGAAACTATGGCTACACCTTC.

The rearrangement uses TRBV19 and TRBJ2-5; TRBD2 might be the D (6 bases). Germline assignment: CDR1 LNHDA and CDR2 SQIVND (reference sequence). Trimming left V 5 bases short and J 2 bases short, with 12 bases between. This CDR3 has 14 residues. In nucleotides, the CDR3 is TGTGCCAGTAGTCCCCGGGACTTACAAGAGACCCAGTACTTC. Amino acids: CASSPRDLQETQYF. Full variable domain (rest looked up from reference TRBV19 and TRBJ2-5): DGGITQSPKYLFRKEGQNVTLSCEQNLNHDAMYWYRQDPGQGLRLIYYSQIVNDFQKGDIAEGYSVSREKKESFPLTVTSAQKNPTAFYLCASSPRDLQETQYFGPGTRLLVL.

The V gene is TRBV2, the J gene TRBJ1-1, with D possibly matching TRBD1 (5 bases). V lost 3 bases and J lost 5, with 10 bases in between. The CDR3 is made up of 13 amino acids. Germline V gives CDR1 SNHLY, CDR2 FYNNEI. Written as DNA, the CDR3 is TGTGCCAGCAGTGACAGGGCTGGGACTGAAGCTTTCTTT. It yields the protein CASSDRAGTEAFF.

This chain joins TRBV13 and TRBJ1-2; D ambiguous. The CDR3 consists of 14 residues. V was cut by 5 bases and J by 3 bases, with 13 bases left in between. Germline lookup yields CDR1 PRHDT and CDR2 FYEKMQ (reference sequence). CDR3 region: CASSRFRRDYGYTF. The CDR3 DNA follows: TGTGCCAGCAGCCGCTTCCGGAGGGACTATGGCTACACCTTC.

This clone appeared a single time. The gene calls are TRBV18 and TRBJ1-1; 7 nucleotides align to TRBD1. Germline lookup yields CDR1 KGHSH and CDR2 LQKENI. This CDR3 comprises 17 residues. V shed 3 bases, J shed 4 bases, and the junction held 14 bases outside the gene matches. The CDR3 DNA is TGTGCCAGCTCACCCCTTCTAGGGGGCAGTTTAGGCACTGAAGCTTTCTTT. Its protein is CASSPLLGGSLGTEAFF.

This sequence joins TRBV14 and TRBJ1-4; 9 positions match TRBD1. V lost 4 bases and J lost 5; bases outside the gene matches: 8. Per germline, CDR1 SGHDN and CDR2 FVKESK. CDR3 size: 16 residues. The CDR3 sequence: CASSPKYRGRNEKLFF. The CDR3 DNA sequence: TGTGCCAGCAGCCCTAAGTACAGGGGGCGGAATGAAAAACTGTTTTTT.

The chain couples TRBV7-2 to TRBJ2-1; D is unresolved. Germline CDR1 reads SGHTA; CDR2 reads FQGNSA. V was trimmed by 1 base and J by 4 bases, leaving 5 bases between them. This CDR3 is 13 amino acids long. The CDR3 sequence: CASSLDSYNEQFF. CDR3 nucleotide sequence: TGTGCCAGCAGCTTAGACTCGTACAATGAGCAGTTCTTC.

CDR3 sequence: CASSWVAQAFGYTF. The CDR3 nucleotides read TGTGCCAGCAGTTGGGTCGCGCAGGCGTTTGGCTACACCTTC. The chain is built from TRBV6-2 or TRBV6-3 and TRBJ1-2; D not certain. This CDR3 has 14 amino acids. Germline lookup yields CDR1 MNHEY and CDR2 SVGEGT. V was trimmed by 4 bases and J by 7 bases, leaving 16 bases between them.

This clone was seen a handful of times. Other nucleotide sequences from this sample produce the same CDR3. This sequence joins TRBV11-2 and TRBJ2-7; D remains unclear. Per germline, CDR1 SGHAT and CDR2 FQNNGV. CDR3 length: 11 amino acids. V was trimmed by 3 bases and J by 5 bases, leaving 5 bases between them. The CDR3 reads CASSLRDEQYF. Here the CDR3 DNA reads TGTGCCAGCAGCTTGCGCGACGAGCAGTACTTC.

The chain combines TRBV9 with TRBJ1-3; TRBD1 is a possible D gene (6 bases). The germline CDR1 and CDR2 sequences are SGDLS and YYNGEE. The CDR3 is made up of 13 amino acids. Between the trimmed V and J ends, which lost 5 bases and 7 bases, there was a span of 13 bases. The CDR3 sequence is CASSRAGANTIYF. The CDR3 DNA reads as TGTGCCAGCAGTCGGGCAGGGGCTAACACCATATATTTT.

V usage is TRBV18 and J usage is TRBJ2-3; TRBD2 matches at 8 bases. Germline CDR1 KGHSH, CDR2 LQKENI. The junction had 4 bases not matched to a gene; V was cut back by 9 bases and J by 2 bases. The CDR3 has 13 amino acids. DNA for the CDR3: TGTGCCAGTGGCGGGGGGCCCACAGATACGCAGTATTTT. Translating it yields CASGGGPTDTQYF.

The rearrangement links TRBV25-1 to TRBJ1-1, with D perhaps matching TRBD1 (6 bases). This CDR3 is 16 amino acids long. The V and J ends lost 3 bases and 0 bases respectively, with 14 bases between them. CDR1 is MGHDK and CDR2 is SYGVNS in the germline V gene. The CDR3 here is CASSDSQGRVNTEAFF. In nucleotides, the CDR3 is TGTGCCAGCAGTGATTCCCAGGGGAGGGTGAACACTGAAGCTTTCTTT.

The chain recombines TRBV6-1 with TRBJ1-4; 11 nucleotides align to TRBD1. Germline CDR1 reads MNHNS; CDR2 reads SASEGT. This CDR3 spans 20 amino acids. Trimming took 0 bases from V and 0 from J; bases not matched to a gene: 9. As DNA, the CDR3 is TGTGCCAGCAGTGAAGCGCCTCGGACAGGGGGCACAGCAACTAATGAAAAACTGTTTTTT. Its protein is CASSEAPRTGGTATNEKLFF.

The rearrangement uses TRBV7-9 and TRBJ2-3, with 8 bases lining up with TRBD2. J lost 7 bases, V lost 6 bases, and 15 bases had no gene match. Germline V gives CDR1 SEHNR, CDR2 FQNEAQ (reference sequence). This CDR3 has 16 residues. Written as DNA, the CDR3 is TGTGCCAGCAGGTTACCCCACGGGAGGGACCTCTATACGCAGTATTTT. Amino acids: CASRLPHGRDLYTQYF.

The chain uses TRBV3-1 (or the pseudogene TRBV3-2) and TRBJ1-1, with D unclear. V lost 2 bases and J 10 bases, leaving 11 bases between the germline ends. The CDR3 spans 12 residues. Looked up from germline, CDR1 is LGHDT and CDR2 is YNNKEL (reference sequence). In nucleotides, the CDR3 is TGTGCCAGCAGCCAAATAGGAGGTCGAGCTTTCTTT. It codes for CASSQIGGRAFF.

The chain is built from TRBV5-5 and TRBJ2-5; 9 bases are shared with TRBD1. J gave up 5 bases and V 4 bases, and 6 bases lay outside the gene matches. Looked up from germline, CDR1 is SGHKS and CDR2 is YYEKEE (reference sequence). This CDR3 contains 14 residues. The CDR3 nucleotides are TGTGCCAGCAGCCGGACAGGGGCGGGGGAGACCCAGTACTTC. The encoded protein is CASSRTGAGETQYF.

Here the CDR3 DNA reads TGCGCCAGCAGCTCACGACAGGGTCGCTATGGCTACACCTTC. As protein: CASSSRQGRYGYTF. This chain joins TRBV5-1 and TRBJ1-2; 7 bases fit TRBD1. Per germline, CDR1 SGHRS and CDR2 YFSETQ. This CDR3 has 14 residues. V was clipped by 3 bases and J by 4 bases; unmatched bases: 6.

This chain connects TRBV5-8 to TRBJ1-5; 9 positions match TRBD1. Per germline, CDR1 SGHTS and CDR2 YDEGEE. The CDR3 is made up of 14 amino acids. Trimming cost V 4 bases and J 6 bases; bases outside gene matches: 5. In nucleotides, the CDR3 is TGTGCCAGCAGCCCGACAGGGGGACGTCAGCCCCAGCATTTT. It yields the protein CASSPTGGRQPQHF.

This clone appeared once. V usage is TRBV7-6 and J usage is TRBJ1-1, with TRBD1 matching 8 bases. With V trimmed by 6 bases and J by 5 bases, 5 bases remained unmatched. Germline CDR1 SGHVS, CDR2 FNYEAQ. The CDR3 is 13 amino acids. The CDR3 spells CASSGQGGTEAFF. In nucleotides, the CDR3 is TGTGCCAGCAGTGGACAGGGAGGGACTGAAGCTTTCTTT.

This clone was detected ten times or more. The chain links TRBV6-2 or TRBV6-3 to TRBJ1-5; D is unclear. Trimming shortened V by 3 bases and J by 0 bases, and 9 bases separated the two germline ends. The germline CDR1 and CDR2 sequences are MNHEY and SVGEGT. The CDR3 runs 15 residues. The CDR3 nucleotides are TGTGCCAGCAGTTATTCGGGTTATAGCAATCAGCCCCAGCATTTT. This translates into CASSYSGYSNQPQHF.

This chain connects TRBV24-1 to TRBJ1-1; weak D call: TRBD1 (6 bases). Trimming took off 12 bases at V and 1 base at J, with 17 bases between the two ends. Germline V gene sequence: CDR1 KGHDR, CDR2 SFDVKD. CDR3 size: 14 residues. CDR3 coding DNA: TGTGCCGTAAGGGGACACACGTCGAACACTGAAGCTTTCTTT. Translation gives CAVRGHTSNTEAFF.

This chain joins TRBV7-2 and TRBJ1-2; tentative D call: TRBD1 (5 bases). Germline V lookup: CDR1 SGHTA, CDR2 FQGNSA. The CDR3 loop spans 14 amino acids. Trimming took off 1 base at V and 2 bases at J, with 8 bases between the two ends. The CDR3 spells CASSLEQANYGYTF. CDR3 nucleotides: TGTGCCAGCAGCTTAGAACAGGCCAACTATGGCTACACCTTC. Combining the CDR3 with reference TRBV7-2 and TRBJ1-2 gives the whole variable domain GAGVSQSPSNKVTEKGKDVELRCDPISGHTALYWYRQSLGQGLEFLIYFQGNSAPDKSGLPSDRFSAERTGGSVSTLTIQRTQQEDSAVYLCASSLEQANYGYTFGSGTRLTVV.

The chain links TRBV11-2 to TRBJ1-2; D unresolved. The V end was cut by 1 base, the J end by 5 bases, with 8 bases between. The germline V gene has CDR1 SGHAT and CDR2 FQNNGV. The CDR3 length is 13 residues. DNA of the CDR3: TGTGCCAGCAGCTTAGGTTTCCCTTATGGCTACACCTTC. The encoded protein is CASSLGFPYGYTF.

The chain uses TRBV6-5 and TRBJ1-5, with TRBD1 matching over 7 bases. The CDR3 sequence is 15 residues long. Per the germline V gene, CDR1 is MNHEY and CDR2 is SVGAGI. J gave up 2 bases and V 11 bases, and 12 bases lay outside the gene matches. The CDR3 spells CASRQGGGGNQPQHF. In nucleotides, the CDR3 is TGTGCCTCCAGACAAGGGGGCGGAGGCAATCAGCCCCAGCATTTT.

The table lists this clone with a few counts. CDR3 DNA: TGTGCCAGCAGCTTGATCCAGGGGACCGGGGTGGAGCAGTACTTC. This gives the protein CASSLIQGTGVEQYF. The V gene is TRBV5-6, the J gene TRBJ2-7, with D perhaps TRBD1 (6 bases). The CDR3 sequence is 15 residues long. Per the germline V gene, CDR1 is SGHDT and CDR2 is YYEEEE. The V end lost 1 base, the J end lost 7 bases, and 18 bases lay between the germline ends. Drawing the rest from reference TRBV5-6 and TRBJ2-7, the complete variable domain is DAGVTQSPTHLIKTRGQQVTLRCSPKSGHDTVSWYQQALGQGPQFIFQYYEEEERQRGNFPDRFSGHQFPNYSSELNVNALLLGDSALYLCASSLIQGTGVEQYFGPGTRLTVT.

As DNA, the CDR3 is TGTGCCAGCAGTCGCCCTACAGGACAGGGTAGCTCCTACAATGAGCAGTTCTTC. Protein sequence: CASSRPTGQGSSYNEQFF. The chain recombines TRBV6-6 with TRBJ2-1, with 8 nucleotides matching TRBD1. V was pared by 5 bases and J by 0 bases, with 12 bases of the junction left unmatched. Per the germline V gene, CDR1 is MNHNY and CDR2 is SVGAGI (reference sequence). The CDR3 consists of 18 residues.

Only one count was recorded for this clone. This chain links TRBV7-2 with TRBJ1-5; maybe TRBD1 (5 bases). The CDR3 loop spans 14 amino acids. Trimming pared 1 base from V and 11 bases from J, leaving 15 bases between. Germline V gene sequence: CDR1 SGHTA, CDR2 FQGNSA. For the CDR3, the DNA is TGTGCCAGCAGCTTAGGAGGTCAGGGCTCGGCCCAGCATTTT. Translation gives CASSLGGQGSAQHF.

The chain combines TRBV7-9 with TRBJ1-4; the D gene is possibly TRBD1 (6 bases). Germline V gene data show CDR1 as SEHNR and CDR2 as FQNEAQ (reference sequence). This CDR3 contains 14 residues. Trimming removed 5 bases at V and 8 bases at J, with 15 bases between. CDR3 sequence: CASSPGGAWEKLFF. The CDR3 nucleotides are TGTGCCAGCAGCCCCGGGGGGGCTTGGGAAAAACTGTTTTTT.

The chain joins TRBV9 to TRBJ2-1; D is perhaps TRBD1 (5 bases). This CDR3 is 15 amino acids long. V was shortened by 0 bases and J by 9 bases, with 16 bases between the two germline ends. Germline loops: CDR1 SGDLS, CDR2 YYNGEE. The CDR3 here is CASSVAYSNRGEQFF. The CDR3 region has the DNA TGTGCCAGCAGCGTAGCCTACTCGAATAGGGGTGAGCAGTTCTTC.